These 31 T cell receptor beta chains were all obtained from the same sample, sequenced in a study of response to subunit inactivated influenza vaccine (dated by TCRdb to the late 2010s). Library preparation was by RT-PCR. Sequencing was performed on an Illumina HiSeq 2500. TCRdb reprocessing: public reads trimmed at Q25 with fastp, clones called with MiXCR, in-frame beta chains kept. Identical CDR3 proteins give one entry, which carries the most common genes and DNA. Across this sample there are 630,000 or so distinct CDR3 sequences, with more than 15% seen only once. The ten most abundant clones make up around 10% of the sample. The starting material was PBMCs from blood, obtained less than 13 days after vaccination. These receptors were taken from a middle-aged man who received an inactivated influenza vaccine. Donor details come from another sample of the same person, matched by shared clones.

This clonotype was picked up many times. This chain links TRBV18 with TRBJ2-1; D is unresolved. CDR1 and CDR2 (germline): KGHSH, LQKENI. V lost 4 bases, J lost 8 bases, and 9 bases lay in between. The CDR3 runs to 12 residues. The chain's CDR3 is CASSHGMDEQFF. The CDR3 DNA reads as TGTGCCAGCTCACATGGGATGGATGAGCAGTTCTTC.

This clonotype was recorded a few times. The chain employs TRBV2 and TRBJ1-5; D is ambiguous. Germline lookup yields CDR1 SNHLY and CDR2 FYNNEI. Trimming took off 5 bases at V and 2 bases at J, with 10 bases between the two ends. This CDR3 has 14 residues. This CDR3 is CASSPAYGNQPQHF. In DNA, the CDR3 is TGTGCCAGCAGTCCGGCTTACGGCAATCAGCCCCAGCATTTT.

This clonotype was picked up a small number of times. The J gene is TRBJ2-3, the V gene TRBV7-3; 9 nucleotides agree with TRBD1. Germline trimming cut 5 bases from V and 8 bases from J; bases unmatched to any gene: 5. This CDR3 comprises 13 residues. CDR1 is SGHTA and CDR2 is FQGTGA in the germline V gene. The CDR3: CASSPTGGLTQYF. In nucleotides, the CDR3 is TGTGCCAGCAGCCCCACAGGGGGCCTTACGCAGTATTTT.

The chain recombines TRBV5-1 with TRBJ1-2, with D tentatively TRBD1 (5 bases). V was shortened by 0 bases and J by 8 bases, with 14 bases between the two germline ends. Germline values: CDR1 SGHRS, CDR2 YFSETQ. This CDR3 has 14 amino acids. The CDR3 here is CASSLAGRAEGYTF. CDR3 nucleotides: TGCGCCAGCAGCTTGGCCGGCAGGGCGGAGGGCTACACCTTC.

V usage is TRBV18 and J usage is TRBJ2-7; perhaps TRBD1 as D (6 bases). This CDR3 is 13 amino acids long. With 4 bases removed from V and 4 bases from J, the gap between germline ends came to 11 bases. The germline gives CDR1 KGHSH, CDR2 LQKENI. The CDR3 loop reads CASSHADRYEQYF. For the CDR3, the DNA is TGTGCCAGCTCACACGCAGACAGGTACGAGCAGTACTTC.

This clonotype was detected only a few times. The V and J genes are TRBV4-1 and TRBJ1-1; D ambiguous. Deletions cut 4 bases from V and 4 bases from J, with 13 bases between. CDR1 is MGHRA, CDR2 YSYEKL, per germline. This CDR3 has 14 amino acids. This CDR3 reads CASSPQTGGTEAFF. Here the CDR3 DNA reads TGCGCCAGCAGCCCACAGACGGGAGGCACTGAAGCTTTCTTT.

This chain uses TRBV12-3 or TRBV12-4 with TRBJ1-2; 7 bases map to TRBD1. This CDR3 comprises 14 residues. Germline trimming cut 3 bases from V and 4 bases from J; bases unmatched to any gene: 5. This CDR3 reads CASSFDRVLYGYTF. As DNA, the CDR3 is TGTGCCAGCAGTTTTGACAGGGTCCTCTATGGCTACACCTTC.

This clonotype was recorded many times. The chain couples TRBV11-2 to TRBJ2-5, with D maybe TRBD2 (7 bases). The CDR3 contains 15 residues. Trimming left V 1 base short and J 1 base short, with 10 bases between. Germline CDR1 is SGHAT and CDR2 is FQNNGV. CDR3 amino acids: CASSLVGGVQETQYF. The CDR3 bases are TGTGCCAGCAGCTTAGTAGGGGGGGTCCAAGAGACCCAGTACTTC.

The gene calls are TRBV7-9 and TRBJ2-1, with TRBD2 identical over 11 bases. The J segment lost 10 bases and the V segment lost 5 bases, leaving 4 bases of the junction unmatched. Germline assignment: CDR1 SEHNR and CDR2 FQNEAQ (reference sequence). The CDR3 contains 13 residues. The DNA for the CDR3 is TGTGCCAGCAGCCCACTAGCGGGGGTGGAGCAGTTCTTC. Amino acid sequence: CASSPLAGVEQFF.

This clonotype was counted ten times or more. V usage is TRBV30 and J usage is TRBJ1-1; D might be TRBD1 (5 bases). Germline CDR1 is GTSNPN and CDR2 is SVGIG (reference sequence). The ends were cut back, 4 bases at V and 2 bases at J, with 14 bases in the middle. CDR3 length: 14 amino acids. The CDR3 sequence: CAWTPGTANTEAFF. CDR3 in DNA: TGTGCCTGGACCCCCGGGACGGCAAACACTGAAGCTTTCTTT.

The sample holds a few counts of this clonotype. This chain connects TRBV4-1 to TRBJ2-3; D perhaps matches TRBD2 (6 bases). This CDR3 is 15 amino acids long. Germline CDR1 is MGHRA and CDR2 is YSYEKL. V gave up 0 bases and J gave up 5 bases, with 12 bases separating them. CDR3 DNA sequence: TGCGCCAGCAGCCAAGAAGGGACTGGTAAAGATACGCAGTATTTT. Amino acid sequence: CASSQEGTGKDTQYF.

The chain combines TRBV12-3 or TRBV12-4 with TRBJ2-7; weak D call: TRBD2 (7 bases). This CDR3 has 15 residues. The germline V and J ends were trimmed by 5 bases and 0 bases, with 14 bases remaining between them. The CDR3 loop is CASSPSGGGSYEQYF. DNA for the CDR3: TGTGCCAGCAGTCCTAGCGGAGGGGGCTCCTACGAGCAGTACTTC.

This clonotype was counted only a few times. The V and J genes are TRBV7-6 and TRBJ1-1, with D hard to call. The CDR3 covers 12 residues. The V end lost 6 bases, the J end lost 10 bases, and 15 bases lay between the germline ends. The germline V gene has CDR1 SGHVS and CDR2 FNYEAQ. The CDR3 nucleotides read TGTGCCAGCAGTCCTGGGTCCGCCGCAGCTTTCTTT. It specifies CASSPGSAAAFF.

The chain carries TRBV25-1 and TRBJ1-2, with TRBD1 matching over 8 bases. CDR3 length equals 15 residues. Germline CDR1 MGHDK, CDR2 SYGVNS. V gave up 3 bases and J gave up 8 bases; unmatched junction bases: 11. The CDR3 region is CASSDPTGEGGGYTF. CDR3 DNA: TGTGCCAGCAGTGACCCGACAGGGGAGGGAGGCGGCTACACCTTC.

This clonotype has only a few counts. V and J are TRBV20-1 and TRBJ2-7, with D tentatively TRBD1 (5 bases). The V gene lost 3 bases and the J gene lost 3 bases, with 18 bases spanning the gap. CDR3 size: 15 residues. Germline CDR1 is DFQATT and CDR2 is SNEGSKA (reference sequence). This CDR3 reads CSARRPDTSIYEQYF. The CDR3 DNA is TGCAGTGCTAGGCGTCCGGACACCTCGATCTACGAGCAGTACTTC.

V gene TRBV7-2 combines with J gene TRBJ2-7; 8 bases line up with TRBD2. This CDR3 spans 15 amino acids. Trimming removed 5 bases from V and 5 bases from J; junction bases left unmatched: 11. Germline V gene sequence: CDR1 SGHTA, CDR2 FQGNSA. CDR3 nucleotide sequence: TGTGCCAGCAGCCCTGGACTAGCTAGCCCCCACGAGCAGTACTTC. Translation gives CASSPGLASPHEQYF.

In this sample, this clonotype turned up a few times. The chain joins TRBV29-1 to TRBJ1-1; D call uncertain. CDR1 and CDR2 from the germline V gene are SQVTM and ANQGSEA. This CDR3 comprises 12 residues. V was shortened by 7 bases and J by 4 bases, with 13 bases between the two germline ends. The CDR3 reads CSGKGMGTEAFF. CDR3 coding DNA: TGCAGCGGGAAGGGAATGGGCACTGAAGCTTTCTTT.

This clonotype came up a few times. V usage is TRBV18 and J usage is TRBJ2-3; possible D gene TRBD1, 5 bases. CDR3 length: 14 amino acids. Trimming stripped 3 bases from V and 8 bases from J, with 15 bases between. The germline V gene encodes CDR1 KGHSH and CDR2 LQKENI. The CDR3 region is CASSPKGPQGTQYF. The CDR3 DNA follows: TGTGCCAGCTCACCGAAAGGGCCCCAGGGTACGCAGTATTTT.

This clonotype has a handful of counts. The rearrangement links TRBV29-1 to TRBJ2-1, with TRBD2 matching over 12 bases. V was clipped by 7 bases and J by 7 bases; unmatched bases: 8. Germline CDR1 is SQVTM and CDR2 is ANQGSEA. The CDR3 contains 14 residues. CDR3 sequence reads: CSALRTSGTNEQFF. The DNA of the CDR3 is TGCAGCGCCCTAAGGACTAGCGGGACGAATGAGCAGTTCTTC.

V gene TRBV7-8 combines with J gene TRBJ2-7; the D gene is possibly TRBD2 (6 bases). This CDR3 contains 18 residues. CDR1 is SGHVS and CDR2 is FQNEAQ in the germline V gene. Trimming removed 1 base from V and 3 bases from J, with 22 bases in between. In DNA form, the CDR3 reads TGTGCCAGCAGCTTAGGCTCGGTGTGGGGTCGCGGGGTCTACGAGCAGTACTTC. Its translation is CASSLGSVWGRGVYEQYF.

The chain recombines TRBV20-1 with TRBJ2-3; TRBD2 matches at 9 bases. CDR3 length: 13 amino acids. V lost 7 bases and J lost 5; bases outside the gene matches: 7. The germline V gene encodes CDR1 DFQATT and CDR2 SNEGSKA (reference sequence). The CDR3 region has the DNA TGCAGTGGAGGGCTAGCGGGAAGAGATACGCAGTATTTT. Amino acid sequence: CSGGLAGRDTQYF.

J is TRBJ1-6 and V is TRBV7-2; D uncertain. Between the trimmed V and J ends, which lost 0 bases and 11 bases, there was a span of 11 bases. This CDR3 is built from 14 residues. Germline CDR1 SGHTA, CDR2 FQGNSA. CDR3 DNA sequence: TGTGCCAGCAGCTTAGCGCAGATCGCGGCACCCCTCCACTTT. It specifies CASSLAQIAAPLHF.

This CDR3 reads CASSQEEDFLSQYF. CDR3 bases: TGTGCCAGCAGCCAAGAGGAGGACTTCTTGTCGCAGTATTTT. The chain joins TRBV3-1 to TRBJ2-3; tentatively, D is TRBD2 (5 bases). Germline V gives CDR1 LGHDT, CDR2 YNNKEL (reference sequence). V lost 0 bases, J lost 10 bases, and 14 bases lay in between. The CDR3 loop spans 14 amino acids.

This clonotype was counted between two and nine times. This chain connects TRBV12-3 or TRBV12-4 to TRBJ1-2; no clear D gene. There are 14 residues in the CDR3. V lost 6 bases and J lost 7, with 18 bases in between. CDR3 amino acids: CASRPGSSPSGYTF. CDR3 coding DNA: TGTGCCAGCAGACCGGGATCCTCTCCCTCTGGCTACACCTTC.

This clonotype was counted between two and nine times. The chain combines TRBV20-1 with TRBJ2-4; a possible D gene is TRBD2 (5 bases). The germline V and J ends were trimmed by 1 base and 0 bases, with 10 bases remaining between them. The CDR3 runs to 15 residues. Germline CDR1 DFQATT, CDR2 SNEGSKA (reference sequence). The chain's CDR3 is CSARGPSLAKNIQYF. The CDR3 DNA sequence: TGCAGTGCTAGAGGCCCTAGCCTAGCCAAAAACATTCAGTACTTC.

This rearrangement joins TRBV28 to TRBJ1-1; no clear D. The CDR3 covers 11 residues. Germline assignment: CDR1 MDHEN and CDR2 SYDVKM. The V end lost 7 bases, the J end lost 5 bases, and 8 bases lay between the germline ends. The CDR3 is CASTIGTEAFF. In nucleotides, the CDR3 is TGTGCCAGCACCATAGGGACTGAAGCTTTCTTT.

In nucleotides, the CDR3 is TGTGCCAGCAGTTTGGCTAGCGGGGTGGGGGAGACCCAGTACTTC. Amino acids: CASSLASGVGETQYF. This rearrangement joins TRBV12-3 or TRBV12-4 to TRBJ2-5, with 9 bases matching TRBD2. V shed 3 bases, J shed 5 bases, and the junction held 7 bases outside the gene matches. The CDR3 covers 15 residues.

This sequence joins TRBV6-1 and TRBJ2-7; D is undetermined. Trimming took 1 base from V and 5 from J, leaving 3 bases between them. The CDR3 contains 11 residues. Germline V gene lookup returns CDR1 MNHNS and CDR2 SASEGT. The CDR3 loop reads CASSEGHEQYF. CDR3 bases: TGTGCCAGCAGTGAAGGCCACGAGCAGTACTTC.

This clonotype was seen a few times. V and J are TRBV6-6 and TRBJ1-2, with D uncertain. CDR3 length: 12 residues. The germline CDR1 and CDR2 sequences are MNHNY and SVGAGI (reference sequence). V lost 0 bases, J lost 7 bases, and 6 bases lay in between. As DNA, the CDR3 is TGTGCCAGCAGTTACTCGTTGCGTGGCTACACCTTC. Translated: CASSYSLRGYTF.

This chain joins TRBV9 and TRBJ2-7; perhaps TRBD1 as D (6 bases). The CDR3 is made up of 15 amino acids. Trimming cost V 2 bases and J 2 bases, with 14 bases left between them. CDR1 is SGDLS and CDR2 is YYNGEE in the germline V gene. The CDR3 DNA reads TGTGCCAGCAGCGTGTCAGGGGATTGGCCCTACGAGCAGTACTTC. Its translation is CASSVSGDWPYEQYF.

This clonotype was seen more than once but under ten times. V is TRBV5-1 and J is TRBJ1-6; D possibly corresponds to TRBD1 (6 bases). Per germline, CDR1 SGHRS and CDR2 YFSETQ. Trimming took 5 bases from V and 10 from J, leaving 16 bases between them. The CDR3 is made up of 14 amino acids. CDR3: CASSPGGPKSPLHF. The CDR3 nucleotides are TGCGCCAGCAGTCCCGGGGGGCCCAAGTCACCCCTCCACTTT.